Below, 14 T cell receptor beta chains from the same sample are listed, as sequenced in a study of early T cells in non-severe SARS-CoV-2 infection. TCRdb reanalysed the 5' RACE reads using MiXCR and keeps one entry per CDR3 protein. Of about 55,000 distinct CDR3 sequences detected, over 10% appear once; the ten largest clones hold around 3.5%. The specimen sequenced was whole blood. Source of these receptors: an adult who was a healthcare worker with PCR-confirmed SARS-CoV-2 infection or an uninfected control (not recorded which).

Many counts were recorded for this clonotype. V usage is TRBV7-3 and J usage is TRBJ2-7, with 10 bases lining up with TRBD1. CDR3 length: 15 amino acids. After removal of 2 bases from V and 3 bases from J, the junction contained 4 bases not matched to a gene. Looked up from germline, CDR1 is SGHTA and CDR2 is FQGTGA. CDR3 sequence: CASSLGGTGDYEQYF. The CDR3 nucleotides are TGTGCCAGCAGCTTAGGCGGGACAGGGGACTACGAGCAGTACTTC. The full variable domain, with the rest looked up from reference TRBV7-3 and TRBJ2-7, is GAGVSQTPSNKVTEKGKYVELRCDPISGHTALYWYRQSLGQGPEFLIYFQGTGAADDSGLPNDRFFAVRPEGSVSTLKIQRTERGDSAVYLCASSLGGTGDYEQYFGPGTRLTVT.

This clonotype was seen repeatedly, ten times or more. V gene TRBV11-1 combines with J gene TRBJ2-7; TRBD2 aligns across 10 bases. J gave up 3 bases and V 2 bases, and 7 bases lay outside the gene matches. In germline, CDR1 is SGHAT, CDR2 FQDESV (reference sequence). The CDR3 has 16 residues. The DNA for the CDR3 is TGTGCCAGCAGCTTAACCCCCACTAGCGGGATCTACGAGCAGTACTTC. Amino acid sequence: CASSLTPTSGIYEQYF.

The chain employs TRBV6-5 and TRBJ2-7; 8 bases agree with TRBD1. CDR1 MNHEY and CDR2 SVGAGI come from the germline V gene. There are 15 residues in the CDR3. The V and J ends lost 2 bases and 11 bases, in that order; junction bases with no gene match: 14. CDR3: CASSYRSGTGSNKYF. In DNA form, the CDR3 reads TGTGCCAGCAGTTACCGCTCCGGGACAGGTTCCAATAAGTACTTC.

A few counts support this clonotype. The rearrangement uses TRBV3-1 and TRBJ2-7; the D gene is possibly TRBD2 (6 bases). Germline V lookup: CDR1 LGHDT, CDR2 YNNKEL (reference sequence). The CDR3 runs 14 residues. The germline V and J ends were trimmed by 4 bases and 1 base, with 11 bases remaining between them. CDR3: CASSRGSGSYEQYF. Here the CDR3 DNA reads TGTGCCAGCAGCCGGGGTAGCGGATCCTACGAGCAGTACTTC.

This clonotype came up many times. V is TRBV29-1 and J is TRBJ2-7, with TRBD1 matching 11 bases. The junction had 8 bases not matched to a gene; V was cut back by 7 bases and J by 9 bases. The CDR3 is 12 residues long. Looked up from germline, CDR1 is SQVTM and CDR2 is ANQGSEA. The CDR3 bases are TGCAGCGCCGGGGACAGGGGGGTCGGGCAGTACTTC. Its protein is CSAGDRGVGQYF.

The CDR3 DNA follows: TGCAGTGCCCATACAGGGAACAAGCAGTTCTTC. Its translation: CSAHTGNKQFF. The chain recombines TRBV20-1 with TRBJ2-1; D might be TRBD1 (6 bases). Per the germline V gene, CDR1 is DFQATT and CDR2 is SNEGSKA (reference sequence). The CDR3 has 11 residues. V lost 6 bases to trimming and J lost 11 bases, with 14 bases between them.

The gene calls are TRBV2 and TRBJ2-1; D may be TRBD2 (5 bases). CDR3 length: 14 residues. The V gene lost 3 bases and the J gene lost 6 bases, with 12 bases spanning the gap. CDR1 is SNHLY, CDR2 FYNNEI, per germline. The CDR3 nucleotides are TGTGCCAGCAGTGATCTCATGGAGGTCAATGAGCAGTTCTTC. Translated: CASSDLMEVNEQFF.

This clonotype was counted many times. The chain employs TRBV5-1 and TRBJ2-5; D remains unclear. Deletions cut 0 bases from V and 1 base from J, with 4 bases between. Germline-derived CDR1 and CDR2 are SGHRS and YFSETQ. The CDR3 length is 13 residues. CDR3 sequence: CASSLGTQETQYF. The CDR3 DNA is TGCGCCAGCAGCTTGGGAACCCAAGAGACCCAGTACTTC.

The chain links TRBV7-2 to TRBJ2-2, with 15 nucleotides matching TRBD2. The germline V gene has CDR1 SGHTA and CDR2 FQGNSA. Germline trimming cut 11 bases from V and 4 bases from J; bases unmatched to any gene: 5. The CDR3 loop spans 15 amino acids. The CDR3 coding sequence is TGTGCCGGAGGACTAGCGGGAGGGGGCACCGGGGAGCTGTTTTTT. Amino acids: CAGGLAGGGTGELFF.

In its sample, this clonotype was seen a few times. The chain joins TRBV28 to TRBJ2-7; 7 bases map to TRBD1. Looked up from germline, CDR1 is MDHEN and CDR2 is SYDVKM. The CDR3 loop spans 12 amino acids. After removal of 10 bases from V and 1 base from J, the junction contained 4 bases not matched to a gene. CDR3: CATGTVSYEQYF. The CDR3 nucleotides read TGTGCCACCGGGACAGTTTCCTACGAGCAGTACTTC. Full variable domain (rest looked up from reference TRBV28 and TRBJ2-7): DVKVTQSSRYLVKRTGEKVFLECVQDMDHENMFWYRQDPGLGLRLIYFSYDVKMKEKGDIPEGYSVSREKKERFSLILESASTNQTSMYLCATGTVSYEQYFGPGTRLTVT.

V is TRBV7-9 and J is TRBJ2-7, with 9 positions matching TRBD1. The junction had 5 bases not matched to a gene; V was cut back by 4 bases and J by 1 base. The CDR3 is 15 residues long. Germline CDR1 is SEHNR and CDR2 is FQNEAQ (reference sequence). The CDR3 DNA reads TGTGCCAGCAGCTCGGGACAGGGCCTATCCTACGAGCAGTACTTC. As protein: CASSSGQGLSYEQYF.

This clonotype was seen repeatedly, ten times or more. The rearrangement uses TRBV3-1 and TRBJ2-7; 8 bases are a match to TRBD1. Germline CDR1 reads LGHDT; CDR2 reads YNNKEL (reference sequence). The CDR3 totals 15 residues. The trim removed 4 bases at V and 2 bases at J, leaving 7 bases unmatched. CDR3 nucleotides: TGTGCCAGCAGCCTCACCGGACAGGGAGCCTACGAGCAGTACTTC. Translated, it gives CASSLTGQGAYEQYF.

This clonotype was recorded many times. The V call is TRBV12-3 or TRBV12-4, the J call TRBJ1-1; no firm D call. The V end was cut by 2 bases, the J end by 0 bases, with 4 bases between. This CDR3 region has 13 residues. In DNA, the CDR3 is TGTGCCAGCAGTTTAACACTGAACACTGAAGCTTTCTTT. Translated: CASSLTLNTEAFF.

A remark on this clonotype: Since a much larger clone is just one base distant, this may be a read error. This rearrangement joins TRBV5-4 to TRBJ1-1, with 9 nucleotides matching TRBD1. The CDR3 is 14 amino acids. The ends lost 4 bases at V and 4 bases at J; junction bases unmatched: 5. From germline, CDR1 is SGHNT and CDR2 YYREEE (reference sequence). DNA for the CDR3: TGTGCCAGCAGCCGGGGACAGGGTAGCACTGAAGCTTTCTTT. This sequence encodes CASSRGQGSTEAFF.